This T cell receptor (beta chain) was recorded in a study of blood T cell repertoires in COVID-19. Study summary: Sites across the United States, Italy and Spain contributed samples from acute and convalescent COVID-19. PBMCs, B-cell-depleted T cells, or T cells provided the cDNA or gDNA that made up the material.

Source study methods: From reference gene primer amplification, estimates of nucleated cell counts were derived. Here immunoSEQ multiplex PCR was the method, and the copy in TCRdb shows in-frame clones only, minus some. Clone size and the V and J calls come from that table; the DNA yielded D and trimming. Among fewer than 150,000 clones listed, around 78% were seen once. Germline CDR1 reads LNHNV; CDR2 reads YYDKDF (reference sequence). CDR3 size: 17 residues. V was clipped by 3 bases and J by 0 bases; unmatched bases: 8. Sequenced input: peripheral blood. This receptor was obtained from a human donor in a cohort sampled during active COVID-19. The chain combines TRBV15 with TRBJ1-5, with TRBD1 matching 7 bases. The CDR3 reads CATSSPGGFYSNQPQHF. The CDR3, as DNA: TGTGCCACCAGCAGCCCAGGGGGATTCTATAGCAATCAGCCCCAGCATTTT.